This T cell receptor (beta chain) was sequenced during a study of cytomegalovirus exposure and HLA in healthy donors (dated by TCRdb to 2015 to 2018). About the investigation overall: An earlier analysis of roughly 630 of the donors reported 250 to 300 Gb of sequence data and 100 million to 140 million unique TCR beta sequences from about 180 million T cells. About 300 gigabases of sequencing data and tens of millions of unique TCR sequences were included in an early release covering roughly 700 HLA-typed donors. The genetic ancestry cluster associated with self-reported Caucasian donors included over 65% of the roughly 400 genotyped donors. The study was designed to test whether signatures of past pathogen exposure could be identified by cataloging public T cell receptors. The study used immunosequencing to profile the T cell repertoires of several hundred subjects and linked those repertoires to cytomegalovirus serostatus. Besides the first cohort of approximately 670 subjects, a separate validation cohort made up of around 120 different subjects was used. To predict cytomegalovirus infection status, the study combined high-throughput TCR immunosequencing, statistical association of individual TCRs with disease status, and machine learning. A later analysis re-analyzed previously published TCR beta repertoires from several hundred donors and added high-resolution HLA genotyping to study TCR occurrence patterns. The later analysis used no new phenotypic data to find candidate immune exposures, relying instead on TCR beta sequences and their occurrence across donors. In an earlier analysis of a few hundred of the donors, high-throughput TCR beta sequencing was used to judge whether each TCR beta V gene segment behaved as functional or pseudogenic. Donor age, sex, ethnicity and CMV serostatus were compiled alongside the repertoire data. Genome-wide SNP genotypes for about 65% of the 666 donors were used in a later genetic analysis, which treated that subset as a discovery cohort. All discovery cohort repertoires had been generated on a single sequencing platform. HLA typing included class I and class II loci at four-digit resolution. Typing coverage varied by locus: roughly 629-630 donors for A, B, C, DRB1 and DQB1; 500 to 550 for DQA1; more than 600 for DPA1; about 450 for DPB1. Several DR-DQ haplotypes were handled as single units for association and clustering because linkage in the cohort was strong. Across approximately 400 genotyped donors of the cohort, an average of 235,054 unique TCR beta nucleotide sequences per donor were sequenced, and roughly 17% of those sequences were non-productive. Overall study outcomes, separate from this receptor: HLA typing was unavailable for some donors at each locus, so association tests used only the typed subset. Some 15 rarely observed V segments, including chromosome 9 orphons, were excluded from the earlier analysis of a few hundred of the donors because counts were too low. In an earlier analysis of some 550 of the donors, most TCR beta V segments were observed in productive rearrangements about 87% or about 30% of the time, broadly matching IMGT annotations. A cluster of highly shared sequence variants was judged likely to represent a technical artifact of the sequencing pipeline. Three of the identified cytomegalovirus-associated TCR beta chains were confirmed in vitro to be specific for cytomegalovirus antigens. When HLA alleles, especially DR and DQ, strongly co-occurred, TCR associations were difficult to assign to individual alleles. This cohort had only TCR beta chains sequenced, and the lack of alpha or paired-chain data limited which features could be detected. Sequencing depth was assumed to be roughly uniform across donors in the presence/absence analyses, though that assumption may not hold. A further reported finding was that TCR beta sequences accurately predicted the HLA-A and HLA-B alleles for most subjects in the first cohort. In a later analysis, most CMV-associated TCR beta chains were found to appear HLA-restricted, with HLA associations seemingly driven largely by CMV exposure. It was suggested by the authors that the approach could potentially be generalized to other disease states and immunological phenotypes. In a later analysis, TCR association rates were found to vary across HLA loci, with the most associated TCRs seen for DRB1 alleles and the fewest for HLA-C alleles. Compared with the 666-donor mean, donors in an Asian-associated ancestry cluster had fewer N-insertions in productive TCRs, according to a later genetic analysis. The classifier was reported to diagnose cytomegalovirus status with high specificity and sensitivity in both the original and validation cohorts. In a later analysis, HLA-associated TCR beta chains were found to be more clonally expanded and to have lower generation probabilities than equally common non-associated chains. Linkage disequilibrium might explain the correlated functional status among segregating V segments, but an unknown experimental factor could not be ruled out. Because the 87-base-pair reads could not distinguish some IMGT-functional V segments, including TRBV6-2 and TRBV6-3, those segments were excluded. Immune exposure information for the cohort was limited to CMV serostatus. Across donors, most TCR sequences were observed very rarely, whereas some public TCRs were present in many individuals. In the study, about 150 TCR beta chains were listed as associated with cytomegalovirus. Specific HLA alleles were associated with 15,000 to 20,000 TCR beta sequences at a false discovery rate of 0.05 in a later analysis. V-gene and J-gene trimming of TCR beta chains was associated with a missense DCLRE1C variant in a later genetic analysis, and the association was replicated in an independent cohort. A later analysis reported that several top co-occurrence clusters appeared linked to parvovirus B19, influenza, CMV and Epstein-Barr virus.

CDR1 SEHNR and CDR2 FQNEAQ are derived from the germline V gene (reference sequence). V drops 5 bases and J drops 10 bases, leaving 12 bases in between. The CDR3 has 13 amino acids, counting the end cysteine and phenylalanine. Just CDR3 DNA is preserved here, 39 bases in frame from base 1. The library was built by means of the immunoSEQ multiplex PCR assay. A mixture of 60 forward primers for TCR Vbeta segments and 13 reverse primers for TCR Jbeta segments was used in the multiplex PCR. The CDR3 region of rearranged TCR beta genes was amplified from genomic DNA with a multiplex PCR assay. The amplified TCR beta libraries were sequenced on the Illumina HiSeq System as 87-base-pair reads. Concerning the study's data processing: A later analysis tallied roughly 76 million unique TCR beta chains across the 650 to 750 repertoires, and roughly 11 million of those chains were shared by two or more donors. To remove PCR and sequencing errors, raw reads were error-corrected and collapsed into unique sequences using a nearest-neighbor algorithm that merged closely related sequences. To assign V, D and J gene segments, CDR3 sequences were aligned to IMGT reference sequences. For a sequence to be retained, a match of at least six nucleotides to both a V gene segment and a J gene segment was required. A rearrangement counted as productive if the CDR3 had no stop codons and remained in frame with V and J, and every other rearrangement counted as non-productive. CDR3 was defined by IMGT convention, running from the second conserved V-encoded cysteine to the conserved J-encoded phenylalanine. The earlier analysis of about 610 of the donors excluded sequences that lacked an unambiguous match to a single V gene segment. In an earlier analysis of a few hundred of the donors, V segments were called functional above 56.7% productive rearrangements and were called segregating when the between-donor standard deviation exceeded 5%. To diagnose cytomegalovirus status from the catalog of TCR beta chain sequences, a statistical classification framework was built. In a later analysis, V and J genes were assigned by comparing TCR nucleotide sequences against IMGT/GENE-DB human TR gene sequences. The TCRdist pipeline was used in a later analysis to assign CDR3 sequences and most-parsimonious VDJ recombination scenarios. In a later analysis, each TCR beta chain was defined by its CDR3 amino acid sequence together with its V-gene family, and reads without a unique V-gene family were excluded. A later analysis removed 592 highly shared, low-generation-probability nucleotide sequences to deal with suspected cross-contamination and a sequencing artifact. In a later analysis, a clonal expansion index for each public chain was calculated from normalized within-repertoire ranks of inferred template counts. A later analysis computed generation probabilities with a VDJ recombination model fitted to out-of-frame rearrangements, and checked the results against IGoR. Hypergeometric tests were used in a later analysis to score TCR-TCR, TCR-HLA and TCR-CMV co-occurrence, with a repertoire-size bias correction applied to the TCR pairs. False discovery rates were estimated in a later analysis by permuting HLA or CMV assignments 20 times. In a later analysis, co-occurring TCRs were grouped using DBSCAN, and TCRdist sequence similarity was added for clustering within HLA-allele-positive subsets. Repertoires with fewer than 30,000 or more than 120,000 public chains were left out of co-occurrence clustering, as were a handful of repertoires with anomalous nucleotide sharing. TCRdb carries this immuneACCESS record with in-frame sequences only. Its versions omit some clonotypes, under half of them owing to an unresolved V gene in the studies checked, with the rest unexplained. That table gives V, J and clone size, and the DNA gave D and trimming. Here the sample has roughly 130,000 clones; almost 80% occur a single time. More than 0.95% of the sample is taken by the ten largest.

In total, 600 or so healthy bone marrow donors made up the cohort. All cohort members were sampled while nominally healthy, although unrecorded immune exposures were likely present. The donor tested CMV seronegative, placing the donor among the 352 seronegative members of the cohort. Every donor gave a peripheral blood sample, and the peripheral blood mononuclear cells from that sample were used for TCR beta sequencing. The Qiagen DNeasy Blood Extraction Kit was used to extract genomic DNA from the blood cell samples. On this clone itself: There is no known antigen for this receptor. No base-level quality is on record; no much larger clone is a single base apart.

Sequencing was performed on PBMCs. The rearranged chain carries TRBV7-9 and TRBJ1-6, and the D gene may be TRBD1, 6 bases matching. The TCR comes from a man in his late teens or twenties in good health and CMV-seronegative. The CDR3 protein is CASSPTGGSPLHF. Read as DNA, the sequence is TGTGCCAGCAGCCCGACAGGAGGATCACCCCTCCACTTT.